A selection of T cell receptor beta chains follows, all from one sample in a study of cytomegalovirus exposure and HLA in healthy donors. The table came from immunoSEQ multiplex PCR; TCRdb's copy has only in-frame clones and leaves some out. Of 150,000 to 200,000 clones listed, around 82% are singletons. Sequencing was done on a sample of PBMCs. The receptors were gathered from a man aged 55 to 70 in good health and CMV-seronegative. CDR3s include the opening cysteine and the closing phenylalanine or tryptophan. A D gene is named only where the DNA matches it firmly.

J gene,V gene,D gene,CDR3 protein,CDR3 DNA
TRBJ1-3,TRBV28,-,CASAGAGNTIYF,TGTGCCAGCGCAGGGGCTGGAAACACCATATATTTT
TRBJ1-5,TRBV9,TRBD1,CASSAQGALNQPQHF,TGTGCCAGCAGCGCACAGGGGGCTCTAAATCAGCCCCAGCATTTT
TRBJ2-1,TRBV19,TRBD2,CASTLAGPYNEQFF,TGTGCCAGTACACTAGCGGGACCCTACAATGAGCAGTTCTTC
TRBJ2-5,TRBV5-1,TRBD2,CASSSQGTSGIGETQYF,TGCGCCAGCAGCTCGCAAGGGACTAGCGGGATTGGCGAGACCCAGTACTTC
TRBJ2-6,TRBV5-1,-,CASSFGSSGANVLTF,TGCGCCAGCAGCTTCGGGTCCTCTGGGGCCAACGTCCTGACTTTC
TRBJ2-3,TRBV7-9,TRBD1,CASSFPARTGATDTQYF,TGTGCCAGCAGCTTCCCAGCTAGGACAGGGGCAACAGATACGCAGTATTTT
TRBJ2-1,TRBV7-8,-,CASSSPSAAVSYNEQFF,TGTGCCAGCAGCTCCCCATCCGCAGCGGTATCCTACAATGAGCAGTTCTTC
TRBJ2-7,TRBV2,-,CASKRTDSYEQYF,TGTGCCAGCAAGCGGACTGATTCCTACGAGCAGTACTTC
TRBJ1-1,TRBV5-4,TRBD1,CASSITGGAEAFF,TGTGCCAGCAGCATCACAGGGGGCGCTGAAGCTTTCTTT
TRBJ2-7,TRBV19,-,CASSTIQGSYEQYF,TGTGCCAGTAGTACGATACAGGGTTCCTACGAGCAGTACTTC
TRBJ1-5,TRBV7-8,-,CASSLGEGGNQPQHF,TGTGCCAGCAGCTTAGGGGAGGGTGGCAATCAGCCCCAGCATTTT
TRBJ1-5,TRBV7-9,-,CASSLAVGVENQPQHF,TGTGCCAGCAGCTTAGCGGTGGGAGTTGAGAATCAGCCCCAGCATTTT
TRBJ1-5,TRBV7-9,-,CASSLGRGINQPQHF,TGTGCCAGCAGCTTAGGAAGGGGAATCAATCAGCCCCAGCATTTT
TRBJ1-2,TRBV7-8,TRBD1,CASSLMTGSQGYTF,TGTGCCAGCAGCTTAATGACAGGGAGTCAGGGCTACACCTTC
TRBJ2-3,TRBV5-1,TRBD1,CASSWTGTGADTQYF,TGCGCCAGCAGCTGGACAGGGACCGGTGCAGATACGCAGTATTTT
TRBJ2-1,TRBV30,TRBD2,CALSGRESYNEQFF,TGTGCTCTGAGCGGGAGAGAGTCCTACAATGAGCAGTTCTTC
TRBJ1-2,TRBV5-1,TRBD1,CASSLDRQGLGYTF,TGCGCCAGCAGCTTGGATCGACAGGGGCTAGGCTACACCTTC